This TCR beta chain stems from a study of cytomegalovirus exposure and HLA in healthy donors. General study findings and limits: A prior analysis recorded that most TCR beta V segments were productive about 87% or about 30% of the time. CMV antigen specificity was confirmed in vitro for a few CMV-associated chains.

This clone appeared once. Its cognate antigen is unknown. The PCR made use of 60 Vbeta and 13 Jbeta primers. Repertoires were generated with immunoSEQ multiplex PCR, while TCRdb's copy carries only in-frame clones and drops some. Here the sample spans 150,000 to 200,000 clones, roughly 80% being singletons. The CDR3 spans 19 residues. V was clipped by 4 bases and J by 14 bases; unmatched bases: 21. CDR1 and CDR2 (germline): MNHEY, SMNVEV (reference sequence). The sequence came from a female donor in good health and CMV-seronegative. The specimen sequenced was PBMCs. The chain links TRBV27 to TRBJ1-6; 12 bases align to TRBD1. As DNA, the CDR3 is TGTGCCAGCAGTTCTTCCGGGACAGGGGGCCTCCCTTATAATTTGGCCCTCCACTTT. This encodes CASSSSGTGGLPYNLALHF.